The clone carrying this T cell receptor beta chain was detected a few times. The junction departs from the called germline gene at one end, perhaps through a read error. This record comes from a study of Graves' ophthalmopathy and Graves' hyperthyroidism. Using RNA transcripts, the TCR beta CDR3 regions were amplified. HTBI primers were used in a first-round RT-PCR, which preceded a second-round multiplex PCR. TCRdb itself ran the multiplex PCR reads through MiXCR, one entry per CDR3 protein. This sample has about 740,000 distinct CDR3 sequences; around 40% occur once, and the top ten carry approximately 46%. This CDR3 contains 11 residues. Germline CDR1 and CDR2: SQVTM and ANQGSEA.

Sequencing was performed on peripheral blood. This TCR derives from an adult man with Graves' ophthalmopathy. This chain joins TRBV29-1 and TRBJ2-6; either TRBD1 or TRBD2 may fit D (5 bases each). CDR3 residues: CSVAGAYVLTF. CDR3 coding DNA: TGCAGCGTTGCCGGGGCCTACGTCCTGACTTTC.